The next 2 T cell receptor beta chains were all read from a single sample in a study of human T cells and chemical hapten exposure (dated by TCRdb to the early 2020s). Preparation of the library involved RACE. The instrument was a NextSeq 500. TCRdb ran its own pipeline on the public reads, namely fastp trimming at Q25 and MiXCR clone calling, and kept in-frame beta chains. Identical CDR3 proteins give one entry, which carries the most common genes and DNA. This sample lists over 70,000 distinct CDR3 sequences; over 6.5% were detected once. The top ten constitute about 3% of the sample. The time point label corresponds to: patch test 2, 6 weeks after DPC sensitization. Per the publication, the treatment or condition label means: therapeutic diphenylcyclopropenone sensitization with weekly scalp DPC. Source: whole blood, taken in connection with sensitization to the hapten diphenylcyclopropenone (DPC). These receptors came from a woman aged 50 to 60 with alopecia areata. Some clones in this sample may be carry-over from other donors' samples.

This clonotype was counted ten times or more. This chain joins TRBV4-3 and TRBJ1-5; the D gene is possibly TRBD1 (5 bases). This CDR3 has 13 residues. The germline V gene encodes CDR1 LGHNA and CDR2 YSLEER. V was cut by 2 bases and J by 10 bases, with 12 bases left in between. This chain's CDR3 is CASSQSSGSPQHF. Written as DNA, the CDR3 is TGCGCCAGCAGCCAATCGTCAGGGTCACCCCAGCATTTT.

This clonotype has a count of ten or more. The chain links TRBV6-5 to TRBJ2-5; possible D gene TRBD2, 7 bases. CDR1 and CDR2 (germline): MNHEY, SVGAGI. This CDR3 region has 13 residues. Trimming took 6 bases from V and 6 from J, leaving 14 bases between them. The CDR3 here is CASSPEGGKTQYF. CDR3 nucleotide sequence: TGTGCCAGCAGCCCAGAGGGGGGGAAGACCCAGTACTTC.